This paragraph reports one T cell receptor (beta chain). The target antigen is unknown. Germline-derived CDR1 and CDR2 are LNHDA and SQIVND (reference sequence). Trimming removed 7 bases from V and 8 bases from J, with 17 bases in between. CDR3 size: 13 residues. TCRdb recomputed calls from the 5' RACE reads with MiXCR, one row per CDR3 protein. The repertoire consists of a few hundred thousand distinct CDR3 sequences, with around a tenth occurring once and the leading ten covering 18%. The data are from a study of T cells after yellow fever vaccination. Overall study results and limits: Contamination by abundant bulk-population clonotypes could be present in FACS-sorted repertoires.

Sequenced here: PBMCs, sampled on the day of the first yellow fever vaccination. The V and J genes are TRBV19 and TRBJ1-2, with D possibly being TRBD1 (6 bases). The clonotype was recovered from a man between 18 and 29 years old who received the YFV17D yellow fever vaccine. This CDR3 reads CASNTEFRGGYTF. The CDR3 region has the DNA TGTGCCAGTAACACCGAATTCAGGGGAGGCTACACCTTC.